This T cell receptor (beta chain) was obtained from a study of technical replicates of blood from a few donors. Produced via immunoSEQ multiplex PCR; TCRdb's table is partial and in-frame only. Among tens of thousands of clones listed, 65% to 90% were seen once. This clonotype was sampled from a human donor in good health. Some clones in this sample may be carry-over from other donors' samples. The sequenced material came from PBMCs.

The CDR3 DNA follows: TGTGCCAGCAGCTTAGCGAGGGGGCCTAACACTGAAGCTTTCTTT. Amino acids: CASSLARGPNTEAFF. V gene TRBV7-9 combines with J gene TRBJ1-1; 7 bases fit TRBD1. Trimming at V came to 0 bases and at J to 2 bases, leaving 3 bases not matched to a gene. This CDR3 is built from 15 residues. Germline V gene sequence: CDR1 SEHNR, CDR2 FQNEAQ (reference sequence).